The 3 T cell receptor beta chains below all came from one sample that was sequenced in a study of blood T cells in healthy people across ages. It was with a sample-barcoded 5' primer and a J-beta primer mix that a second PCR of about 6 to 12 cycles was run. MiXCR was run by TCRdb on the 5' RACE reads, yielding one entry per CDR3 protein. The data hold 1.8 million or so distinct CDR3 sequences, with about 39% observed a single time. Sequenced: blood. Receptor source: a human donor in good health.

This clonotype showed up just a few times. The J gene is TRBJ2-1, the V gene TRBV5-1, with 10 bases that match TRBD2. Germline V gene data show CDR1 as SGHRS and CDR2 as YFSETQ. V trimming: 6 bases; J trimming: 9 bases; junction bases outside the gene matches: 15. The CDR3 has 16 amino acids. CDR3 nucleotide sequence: TGCGCCAGCAACCCTGAAGGAGCGGGGGGGCGGGTTGAGCAGTTCTTC. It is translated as CASNPEGAGGRVEQFF.

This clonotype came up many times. The CDR3 protein is CASSLASLYEQYF. For the CDR3, the DNA is TGCGCCAGCAGCTTGGCCTCCCTCTACGAGCAGTACTTC. This chain connects TRBV5-1 to TRBJ2-7, with D unclear. CDR1 and CDR2 (germline): SGHRS, YFSETQ. The CDR3 has 13 amino acids. V lost 0 bases to trimming and J lost 3 bases, with 7 bases between them.

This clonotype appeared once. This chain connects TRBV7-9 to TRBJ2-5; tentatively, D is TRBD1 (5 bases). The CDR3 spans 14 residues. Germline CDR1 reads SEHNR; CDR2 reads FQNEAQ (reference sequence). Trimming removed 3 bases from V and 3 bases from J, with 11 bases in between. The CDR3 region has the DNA TGTGCCAGCAGCTTGTCAGGGTTCAAAGAGACCCAGTACTTC. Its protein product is CASSLSGFKETQYF.